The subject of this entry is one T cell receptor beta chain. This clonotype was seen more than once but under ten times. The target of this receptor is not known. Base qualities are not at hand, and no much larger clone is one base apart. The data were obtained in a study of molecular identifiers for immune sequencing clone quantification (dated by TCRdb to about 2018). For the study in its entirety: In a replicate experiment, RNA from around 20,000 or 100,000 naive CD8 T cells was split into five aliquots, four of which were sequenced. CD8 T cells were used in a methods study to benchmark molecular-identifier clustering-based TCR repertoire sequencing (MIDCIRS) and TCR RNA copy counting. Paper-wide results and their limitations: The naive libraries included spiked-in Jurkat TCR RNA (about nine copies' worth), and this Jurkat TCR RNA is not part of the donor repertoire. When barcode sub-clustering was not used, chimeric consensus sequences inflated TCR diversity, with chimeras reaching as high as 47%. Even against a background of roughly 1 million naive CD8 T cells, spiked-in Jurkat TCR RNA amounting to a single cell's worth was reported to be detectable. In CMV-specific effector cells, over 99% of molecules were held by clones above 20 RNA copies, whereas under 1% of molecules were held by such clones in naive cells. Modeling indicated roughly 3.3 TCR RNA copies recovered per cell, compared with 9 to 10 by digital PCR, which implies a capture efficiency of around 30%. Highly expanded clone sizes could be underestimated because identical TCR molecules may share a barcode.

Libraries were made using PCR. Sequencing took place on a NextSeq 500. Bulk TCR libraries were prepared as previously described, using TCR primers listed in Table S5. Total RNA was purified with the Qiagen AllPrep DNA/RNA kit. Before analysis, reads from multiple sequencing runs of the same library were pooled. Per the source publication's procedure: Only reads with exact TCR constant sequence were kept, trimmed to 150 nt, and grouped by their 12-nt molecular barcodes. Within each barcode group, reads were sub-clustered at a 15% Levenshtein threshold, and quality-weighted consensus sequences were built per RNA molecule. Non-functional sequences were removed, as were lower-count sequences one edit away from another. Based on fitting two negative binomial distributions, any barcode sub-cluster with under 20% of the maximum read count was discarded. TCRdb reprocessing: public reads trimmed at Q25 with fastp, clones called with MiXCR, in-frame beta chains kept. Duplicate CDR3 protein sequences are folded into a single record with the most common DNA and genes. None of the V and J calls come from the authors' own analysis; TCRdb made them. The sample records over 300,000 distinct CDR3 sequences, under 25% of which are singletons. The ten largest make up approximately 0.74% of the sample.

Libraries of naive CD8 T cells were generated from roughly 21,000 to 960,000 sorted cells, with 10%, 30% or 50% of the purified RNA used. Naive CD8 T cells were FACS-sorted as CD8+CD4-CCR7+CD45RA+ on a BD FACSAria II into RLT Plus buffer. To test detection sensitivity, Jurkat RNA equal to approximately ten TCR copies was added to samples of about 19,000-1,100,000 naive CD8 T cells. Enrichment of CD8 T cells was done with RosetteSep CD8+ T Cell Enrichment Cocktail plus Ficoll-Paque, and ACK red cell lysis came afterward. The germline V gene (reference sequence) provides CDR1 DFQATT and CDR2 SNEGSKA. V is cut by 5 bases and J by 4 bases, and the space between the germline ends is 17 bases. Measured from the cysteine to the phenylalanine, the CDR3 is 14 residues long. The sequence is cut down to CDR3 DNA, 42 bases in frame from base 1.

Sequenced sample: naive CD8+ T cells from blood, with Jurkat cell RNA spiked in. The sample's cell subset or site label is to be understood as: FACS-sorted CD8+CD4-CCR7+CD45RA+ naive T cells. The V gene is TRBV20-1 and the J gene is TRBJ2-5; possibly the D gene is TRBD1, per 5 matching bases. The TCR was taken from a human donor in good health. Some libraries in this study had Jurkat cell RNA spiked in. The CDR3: CSAGAAGDRETQYF. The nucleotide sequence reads TGCAGTGCTGGGGCGGCCGGTGATAGAGAGACCCAGTACTTC.